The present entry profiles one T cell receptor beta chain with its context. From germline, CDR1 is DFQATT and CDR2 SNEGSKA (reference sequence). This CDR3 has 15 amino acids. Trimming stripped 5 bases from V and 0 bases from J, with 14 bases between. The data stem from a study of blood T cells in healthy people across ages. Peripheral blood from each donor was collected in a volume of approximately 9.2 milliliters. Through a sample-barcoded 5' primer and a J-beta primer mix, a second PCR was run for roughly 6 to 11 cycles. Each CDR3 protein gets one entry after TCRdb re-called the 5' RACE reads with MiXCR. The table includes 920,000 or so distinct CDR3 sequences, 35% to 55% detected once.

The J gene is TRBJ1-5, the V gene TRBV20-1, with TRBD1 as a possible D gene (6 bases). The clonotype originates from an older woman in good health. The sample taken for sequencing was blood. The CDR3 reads CSARKGEYSNQPQHF. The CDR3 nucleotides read TGCAGTGCTCGGAAGGGGGAATATAGCAATCAGCCCCAGCATTTT.